Sequencing of this T cell receptor beta chain was carried out in a study of cytomegalovirus exposure and HLA in healthy donors. Study-level results: There was a cluster of highly shared sequence variants that was likely a sequencing artifact. Researchers reported that a few CMV-associated chains were confirmed in vitro as CMV antigen-specific. Presence/absence analysis assumed near-uniform sequencing depth across donors.

V gave up 2 bases and J gave up 4 bases, with 14 bases separating them. Per the germline V gene, CDR1 is WSHSY and CDR2 is SAAADI. The CDR3 totals 15 residues. The PCR contained 60 Vbeta and 13 Jbeta primers. TCRdb's copy holds only in-frame clones and misses some; the assay was immunoSEQ multiplex PCR. The sample consists of some 140,000 clones, 79% of them appearing once. As regards this clone: Antigen specificity is unknown.

The chain couples TRBV10-2 to TRBJ2-5; weak D call: TRBD2 (7 bases). The sequence derives from a male donor in good health and CMV-seronegative. Material: PBMCs. The DNA for the CDR3 is TGCGCCAGCAGTGAGAGGGGGGGGCCCACAGAGACCCAGTACTTC. Translating gives CASSERGGPTETQYF.